Below are 5 T cell receptor beta chains sequenced from a single sample in a study of blood T cell repertoires in COVID-19. Profiled with immunoSEQ multiplex PCR; TCRdb holds only in-frame clones, not every one. The data show 130,000 or so clones, with 60% to 85% seen just once and around a sixth held by the top ten. Sequencing used peripheral blood. The receptor source for this set is a man aged 45-65 years with acute or convalescent COVID-19.

The chain uses TRBV6-6 and TRBJ1-3; D is uncertain. Germline lookup yields CDR1 MNHNY and CDR2 SVGAGI (reference sequence). The CDR3 extends over 16 amino acids. V was shortened by 2 bases and J by 8 bases, with 19 bases between the two germline ends. CDR3 bases: TGTGCCAGCAGTTACAATGGGCCGTCCATGGCAGACACCATATATTTT. The encoded protein is CASSYNGPSMADTIYF.

The genes are TRBV4-1 and TRBJ2-1; 9 bases match TRBD2. The germline V gene has CDR1 MGHRA and CDR2 YSYEKL. The V and J ends lost 5 bases and 2 bases, in that order; junction bases with no gene match: 4. The CDR3 is 15 residues long. CDR3 in DNA: TGCGCCAGCAGCTTAGCGGGGGCTACCTACAATGAGCAGTTCTTC. This sequence encodes CASSLAGATYNEQFF.

This clone occurred once. The chain employs TRBV6-5 and TRBJ1-2, with a possible D match to TRBD1 (5 bases). The CDR3 has 13 amino acids. Trimming removed 6 bases at V and 4 bases at J, with 12 bases between. Germline V CDR1 and CDR2: MNHEY, SVGAGI. CDR3 residues: CASRSGIGYGYTF. The CDR3 bases are TGTGCCAGCAGGTCAGGGATCGGCTATGGCTACACCTTC.

DNA of the CDR3: TGTGCCAGCAGTCCCCGGACAGGGGGACCCGGGGAGCTGTTTTTT. Protein product: CASSPRTGGPGELFF. The chain uses TRBV2 and TRBJ2-2; 10 bases are a match to TRBD1. Trimming took 5 bases from V and 6 from J; bases not matched to a gene: 6. Germline CDR1 SNHLY, CDR2 FYNNEI. The length of the CDR3 is 15 residues.

This clone has just a few counts. The chain uses TRBV9 and TRBJ2-6; 11 bases fit TRBD2. The CDR3 spans 17 residues. CDR1 SGDLS and CDR2 YYNGEE come from the germline V gene. Unmatched junction bases numbered 2, after V lost 3 bases and J lost 0 bases. CDR3 sequence (DNA): TGTGCCAGCAGCGAGGGACTAGCGGACTCTGGGGCCAACGTCCTGACTTTC. As protein: CASSEGLADSGANVLTF.